Each of the 4 T cell receptor beta chains below was sequenced from the same sample in a study of blood T cells in healthy people across ages. For the second PCR, which ran for 7 to 11 cycles, a sample-barcoded 5' primer and a J-beta primer mix were used. TCRdb fed the 5' RACE reads into MiXCR, producing one record per CDR3 protein. Of some 800,000 distinct CDR3 sequences in the sample, approximately 48% were seen once. The sample was blood. The receptors derive from a man aged 55-75 years in good health.

The rearrangement joins TRBV5-6 to TRBJ2-1, with 8 bases aligning to TRBD2. Germline CDR1 and CDR2: SGHDT and YYEEEE. V gave up 1 base and J gave up 4 bases; unmatched junction bases: 4. The CDR3 totals 15 residues. The CDR3 sequence: CASSLSGRVYNEQFF. CDR3 in DNA: TGTGCCAGCAGCTTGTCCGGGAGGGTATACAATGAGCAGTTCTTC. Filled out from reference TRBV5-6 and TRBJ2-1, the complete variable domain reads DAGVTQSPTHLIKTRGQQVTLRCSPKSGHDTVSWYQQALGQGPQFIFQYYEEEERQRGNFPDRFSGHQFPNYSSELNVNALLLGDSALYLCASSLSGRVYNEQFFGPGTRLTVL.

This clonotype turned up a few times. This chain links TRBV24-1 with TRBJ2-1; D gene uncertain. This CDR3 has 15 residues. Germline V gene sequence: CDR1 KGHDR, CDR2 SFDVKD. Deletions cut 3 bases from V and 6 bases from J, with 14 bases between. CDR3: CATSDLKLSSNEQFF. The CDR3 nucleotides read TGTGCCACCAGTGATCTCAAACTTAGCAGCAATGAGCAGTTCTTC.

V and J are TRBV19 and TRBJ1-1, with D unresolved. Germline CDR1 LNHDA, CDR2 SQIVND (reference sequence). This CDR3 spans 14 amino acids. V shed 0 bases and J shed 0 bases, with 5 bases lying between them. CDR3 amino acids: CASSIERVNTEAFF. CDR3 DNA: TGTGCCAGTAGTATAGAAAGGGTGAACACTGAAGCTTTCTTT.

This chain joins TRBV7-2 and TRBJ2-7, with unresolved D. Germline CDR1 is SGHTA and CDR2 is FQGNSA. V was shortened by 3 bases and J by 6 bases, with 15 bases between the two germline ends. CDR3 length: 14 amino acids. The CDR3 nucleotides read TGTGCCAGCAGCTTCTGCTATGATGTGTGCGAGCAGTACTTC. Protein: CASSFCYDVCEQYF.